The 5 T cell receptor beta chains presented below share a single source sample, sequenced in a study of cytomegalovirus exposure and HLA in healthy donors. The PCR was carried out with 60 Vbeta primers and 13 Jbeta primers. The repertoire was sequenced with immunoSEQ multiplex PCR; TCRdb's copy has only in-frame clones and lacks some. The sample shows around 98,000 clones, more than 70% of them seen only once. Sequencing used PBMCs. These receptors were collected from a woman aged 40 to 50 in good health and CMV-seronegative.

The chain carries TRBV13 and TRBJ1-2, with D hard to call. V lost 6 bases, J lost 8 bases, and 16 bases lay in between. Per the germline V gene, CDR1 is PRHDT and CDR2 is FYEKMQ (reference sequence). The CDR3 runs to 13 residues. CDR3 in DNA: TGTGCCAGCAGTCCCTACGTAGTATACGGCTACACCTTC. It encodes CASSPYVVYGYTF.

This rearrangement joins TRBV27 to TRBJ1-1, with TRBD1 matching over 9 bases. The CDR3 has 15 residues. The V segment lost 8 bases and the J segment 5 bases; nucleotides outside the gene matches: 12. The germline gives CDR1 MNHEY, CDR2 SMNVEV (reference sequence). Here the CDR3 reads CASGTYRGRGTEAFF. The DNA of the CDR3 is TGTGCCAGCGGGACCTACAGGGGGCGCGGGACTGAAGCTTTCTTT.

V and J are TRBV5-1 and TRBJ1-6; no reliable D call. CDR1 SGHRS and CDR2 YFSETQ come from the germline V gene. This CDR3 has 14 amino acids. The V end was cut by 0 bases, the J end by 10 bases, with 11 bases between. The CDR3 sequence: CASSLDGIASPLHF. The CDR3 DNA is TGCGCCAGCAGCTTGGACGGTATTGCCTCACCCCTCCACTTT.

The J gene is TRBJ1-6, the V gene TRBV11-1; 11 bases align to TRBD1. The CDR3 length is 15 residues. V shed 5 bases, J shed 8 bases, and the junction held 5 bases outside the gene matches. CDR1 is SGHAT and CDR2 is FQDESV in the germline V gene (reference sequence). CDR3 coding DNA: TGTGCCAGCAGCCATGGGGACAGGGGGGATTCACCCCTCCACTTT. Its translation: CASSHGDRGDSPLHF. The full variable domain, its missing parts supplied by reference TRBV11-1 and TRBJ1-6, is EAEVAQSPRYKITEKSQAVAFWCDPISGHATLYWYRQILGQGPELLVQFQDESVVDDSQLPKDRFSAERLKGVDSTLKIQPAELGDSAMYLCASSHGDRGDSPLHFGNGTRLTVT.

A word on this clone: Germline and junction disagree at one end, which may indicate a read error. The chain links TRBV29-1 to TRBJ1-2; TRBD1 might be the D (5 bases). This CDR3 is 12 amino acids long. Germline CDR1 and CDR2: SQVTM and ANQGSEA. The CDR3 DNA reads as TGCAGCGTTGAGGTGGGCAGGGCCCCCCTAATCTTC. Its protein product is CSVEVGRAPLIF.